The 7 T cell receptor beta chains below come from one sample, sequenced in a study of blood T cell repertoires in COVID-19 (TCRdb year 2020). Libraries were prepared through the immunoSEQ multiplex PCR assay. Held by TCRdb, this immuneACCESS table contains in-frame sequences only and omits some clones. Under half of the omission traces to an unresolved V gene where checked; the cause of the rest is unknown. The sample yields approximately 100,000 clones; over 70% were counted once. Clones ranked in the top ten supply approximately 11% of the sample. Sample: peripheral blood. Source of these receptors: a woman older than 75 with acute or convalescent COVID-19.

The chain is built from TRBV19 and TRBJ2-2; perhaps TRBD1 as D (5 bases). Germline V gene lookup returns CDR1 LNHDA and CDR2 SQIVND (reference sequence). The CDR3 totals 14 residues. V dropped 4 bases and J dropped 3 bases, with 9 bases sitting between them. The CDR3 DNA follows: TGTGCCAGTAGTAGCAGGGCGGACACCGGGGAGCTGTTTTTT. Translating it yields CASSSRADTGELFF.

The chain couples TRBV27 to TRBJ1-1; 10 bases line up with TRBD1. In germline, CDR1 is MNHEY, CDR2 SMNVEV (reference sequence). The CDR3 covers 14 residues. J gave up 9 bases and V 8 bases, and 12 bases lay outside the gene matches. The CDR3 is CASGYGTGVEKAFF. The CDR3 DNA follows: TGTGCCAGCGGATACGGGACAGGGGTGGAAAAAGCTTTCTTT.

By sample share, this clone is medium-sized. The chain has TRBV4-1 and TRBJ2-3; the match to TRBD2 covers 7 bases. The CDR3 is 15 amino acids. Germline trimming cut 5 bases from V and 0 bases from J; bases unmatched to any gene: 5. Germline values: CDR1 MGHRA, CDR2 YSYEKL. The CDR3 DNA is TGCGCCAGCAGCGACACAGCGGGGAGCACAGATACGCAGTATTTT. Amino acid sequence: CASSDTAGSTDTQYF.

This chain connects TRBV28 to TRBJ2-7; perhaps TRBD2 as D (7 bases). The CDR3 length is 14 residues. The V gene lost 6 bases and the J gene lost 6 bases, with 18 bases spanning the gap. Looked up from germline, CDR1 is MDHEN and CDR2 is SYDVKM. CDR3 nucleotide sequence: TGTGCCAGCAGCTTTTTCCTAAGGGGGGGCGAGCAGTACGTC. Protein sequence: CASSFFLRGGEQYV.

This clone was observed once. The chain has TRBV4-1 and TRBJ2-1; 8 nucleotides line up with TRBD2. Germline CDR1 reads MGHRA; CDR2 reads YSYEKL. V was clipped by 2 bases and J by 10 bases; unmatched bases: 10. The CDR3 totals 15 residues. The CDR3 DNA sequence: TGCGCCAGCAGCCAATTGACGGGGGGGCGTAAGGAGCAGTTCTTC. It codes for CASSQLTGGRKEQFF.

The genes are TRBV5-6 and TRBJ2-1; the D gene is possibly TRBD2 (7 bases). CDR3 length: 14 residues. Trimming removed 4 bases at V and 9 bases at J, with 17 bases between. Germline loops: CDR1 SGHDT, CDR2 YYEEEE. In DNA, the CDR3 is TGTGCCAGCAGCCCGGCTGGGGGGGCGGGTGAGCAGTTCTTC. Translated, it gives CASSPAGGAGEQFF.

The rearrangement joins TRBV5-4 to TRBJ2-5; the D gene is possibly TRBD1 (5 bases). Trimming cost V 4 bases and J 2 bases, with 12 bases left between them. The CDR3 runs 14 residues. CDR1 and CDR2 from the germline V gene are SGHNT and YYREEE (reference sequence). The CDR3 region is CASSLENRQETQYF. CDR3 coding DNA: TGTGCCAGCAGCCTAGAAAACAGGCAAGAGACCCAGTACTTC.